This TCR beta chain was obtained from a study of blood T cell repertoires in COVID-19. Whole-study context: Acute and convalescent COVID-19 samples came from the United States, Italy and Spain. Sources were T cells, B-cell-depleted T cells, or PBMCs; the material itself was cDNA or gDNA.

Germline-derived CDR1 and CDR2 are SGHDT and YYEEEE. V shed 0 bases and J shed 2 bases, with 14 bases lying between them. This CDR3 comprises 16 residues. In the source study's methods: Reference gene primer amplification in the assay estimated nucleated cell counts. Clones were read by immunoSEQ multiplex PCR, and TCRdb kept only the in-frame ones, dropping some. Clonal size and the V and J genes are those of that table, whereas D and trimming came from the DNA. The sample holds a few hundred thousand clones, 80% seen once. The rearrangement links TRBV5-6 to TRBJ2-5, with D possibly matching TRBD2 (6 bases). Material: peripheral blood. This receptor was taken from a woman in her 70s with acute or convalescent COVID-19. The CDR3 DNA reads as TGTGCCAGCAGCTTGGTCGGGGGACCCCGTCAAGAGACCCAGTACTTC. Amino acid sequence: CASSLVGGPRQETQYF.